This T cell receptor (beta chain) was found in a study of T-cell memory formation after mild COVID-19. This clonotype was found a few times. CDR1 SGHVS and CDR2 FNYEAQ come from the germline V gene. With 5 bases clipped from V and 4 bases from J, the junction kept 5 bases outside the gene matches. There are 15 residues in the CDR3. TCRdb reanalysed the 5' RACE reads using MiXCR and keeps one entry per CDR3 protein. The profile covers a few hundred thousand distinct CDR3 sequences, with less than 20% appearing a single time and around 20% taken by the ten largest. This sequence originates from a man aged 18 to 29 who had mild COVID-19 (a few samples of this study predate the infection). Cell type and time point are not known. The sample taken for sequencing was PBMCs or a T cell subset sorted from them (not recorded which). The chain uses TRBV7-6 and TRBJ2-1, with 10 bases aligning to TRBD1. CDR3 sequence (DNA): TGTGCCAGCAGCCCCCGGACAGGGGGGTACAATGAGCAGTTCTTC. It translates to CASSPRTGGYNEQFF. Supplemented by reference TRBV7-6 and TRBJ2-1, the full variable domain reads GAGVSQSPRYKVTKRGQDVALRCDPISGHVSLYWYRQALGQGPEFLTYFNYEAQQDKSGLPNDRFSAERPEGSISTLTIQRTEQRDSAMYRCASSPRTGGYNEQFFGPGTRLTVL.